What follows describes a single T cell receptor beta chain. No antigen is known for it. An even split of each subset's genomic DNA across several immunoSEQ plates was performed. The assay was immunoSEQ multiplex PCR, and TCRdb's table has in-frame clones only and misses some. This table has under 2,000,000 clones, about 95% appearing once. This sample stems from a study of shared clonotypes between healthy human individuals. Study at large: Sampling drew on donors who were a couple of women and a few men aged 18 to 49.

Naive CD8 cells comprised CD45RO-negative, CCR7-positively selected cells, excluding terminally differentiated effector memory CD45RA+ cells. Per germline, CDR1 MGHRA and CDR2 YSYEKL. V lost 1 base and J lost 5; bases outside the gene matches: 6. The CDR3 totals 15 residues. Study-wide results and caveats: Relative to memory subsets, naive subsets generally showed larger estimated richness. Among non-shared clonotypes, generation probabilities were lower than among those shared by all four donors.

This receptor was taken from a man aged 18 to 29 in good health. Sequences were obtained from naive CD8+ T cells sorted from blood. The V gene is TRBV4-1, the J gene TRBJ1-1; 8 nucleotides line up with TRBD1. CDR3 nucleotides: TGCGCCAGCAGCCAAGGGAGCAGGGGGCGGACTGAAGCTTTCTTT. Protein product: CASSQGSRGRTEAFF.